This T cell receptor beta chain was recorded in a study of cytomegalovirus exposure and HLA in healthy donors (dated by TCRdb to the late 2010s). With regard to the full study: An earlier analysis of several hundred of the donors reported 276 Gb of sequence data and roughly 120 million unique TCR beta sequences obtained from about 180 million T cells. An early release covering some 640 HLA-typed donors comprised about 310 gigabases of sequencing data and 85 million or so unique TCR sequences. Of the roughly 400 genotyped donors, 75% to 85% were placed in the genetic ancestry cluster associated with self-reported Caucasian donors. The aim of the study was to test whether cataloging public T cell receptors could identify signatures of past pathogen exposure. The study profiled the T cell repertoires of around 700 subjects by immunosequencing and related them to cytomegalovirus serostatus. A separate validation cohort of 100 to 150 different subjects was used in addition to the roughly 720-subject first cohort. To predict cytomegalovirus infection status, the study brought together high-throughput TCR immunosequencing, statistical association of individual TCRs with disease status, and machine learning. A later analysis re-analyzed previously published TCR beta repertoires from about 730 donors and added high-resolution HLA genotyping to study TCR occurrence patterns. The later analysis used no new phenotypic data to find candidate immune exposures, relying instead on TCR beta sequences and their occurrence across donors. An earlier analysis of 587 of the donors applied high-throughput TCR beta sequencing to assess whether each TCR beta V gene segment acted as functional or pseudogenic. Donor age, sex, ethnicity and CMV serostatus were compiled together with the repertoire data. A later genetic analysis took genome-wide SNP genotypes for about 65% of the 666 donors and used that subset as a discovery cohort. All discovery cohort repertoires had been generated using a single sequencing platform. HLA typing included class I and class II loci at four-digit resolution. The number of typed donors differed by locus: about 629-630 for A, B, C, DRB1 and DQB1; approximately 530 for DQA1; approximately 600 for DPA1; and around 470 for DPB1. Four or five DR-DQ haplotypes were handled as single units for association and clustering because linkage in the cohort was strong. Among 350 to 400 genotyped donors of the cohort, an average of roughly 240,000 unique TCR beta nucleotide sequences were sequenced per donor, about a sixth of them non-productive.

Libraries were built with the immunoSEQ multiplex PCR assay. For the multiplex PCR, a mixture combining 60 forward primers for TCR Vbeta segments and 13 reverse primers for TCR Jbeta segments was used. The CDR3 region of rearranged TCR beta genes was amplified from genomic DNA with a multiplex PCR assay. Amplified TCR beta libraries were sequenced as 87-base-pair reads on the Illumina HiSeq System. Per the source publication's procedure: A later analysis counted about 80 million unique TCR beta chains across the approximately 700 repertoires, and 10 million to 11 million of these chains were shared by at least two donors. Raw reads were error-corrected and collapsed into unique sequences with a nearest-neighbor algorithm that merged closely related sequences to remove PCR and sequencing errors. Alignment of CDR3 sequences to IMGT reference sequences was used to assign V, D and J gene segments. For a sequence to be retained, a match of at least six nucleotides was required to both a V gene segment and a J gene segment. Rearrangements were classified as productive when the CDR3 lacked stop codons and remained in frame with V and J, and all other rearrangements were classified as non-productive. CDR3 was defined according to IMGT convention as the region running from the second conserved V-encoded cysteine to the conserved J-encoded phenylalanine. The earlier analysis of some 550 of the donors excluded any sequence lacking an unambiguous match to a single V gene segment. An earlier analysis of several hundred of the donors called V segments functional above 56.7% productive rearrangements and segregating when the between-donor standard deviation exceeded 5%. A statistical classification framework was developed to diagnose cytomegalovirus status using the catalog of TCR beta chain sequences. V and J gene assignment, in a later analysis, came from comparing TCR nucleotide sequences with IMGT/GENE-DB human TR gene sequences. In a later analysis, CDR3 sequences and most-parsimonious VDJ recombination scenarios were assigned using the TCRdist pipeline. In a later analysis, every TCR beta chain was defined by the combination of its CDR3 amino acid sequence and its V-gene family, and reads without a unique V-gene family were dropped. As a way to deal with suspected cross-contamination and a sequencing artifact, a later analysis dropped 592 nucleotide sequences that were highly shared and had low generation probability. A later analysis calculated a clonal expansion index for each public chain from normalized within-repertoire ranks of inferred template counts. Generation probabilities in a later analysis came from a VDJ recombination model fitted to out-of-frame rearrangements, and those results were checked against IGoR. A later analysis scored TCR-TCR, TCR-HLA and TCR-CMV co-occurrence with hypergeometric tests, applying a repertoire-size bias correction to TCR pairs. In a later analysis, false discovery rates were estimated by permuting HLA or CMV assignments 20 times. In a later analysis, co-occurring TCRs were grouped using DBSCAN, and TCRdist sequence similarity was added for clustering within HLA-allele-positive subsets. Repertoires with fewer than 30,000 or more than 120,000 public chains, plus five repertoires with anomalous nucleotide sharing, were excluded from co-occurrence clustering. This immuneACCESS table, as held by TCRdb, lists in-frame sequences with V and J called but not all clones. Of the missing ones, under half trace to an unresolved V gene in checked studies; the others have no known cause. The V and J calls and clone size were taken over from that table, and D and trimming were inferred from the DNA. This sample is represented by around 130,000 clones; approximately 80% of them were singletons. The ten largest clones take up 4% of the sample.

CDR1 and CDR2, looked up from the germline V gene (reference sequence), are LNHNV and YYDKDF. Measured from the cysteine to the phenylalanine, the CDR3 is 14 residues long. Only CDR3 DNA is held: 42 bases, read in frame from base 1. Relative to germline, V is 2 bases shorter and J is 0 bases shorter, with 8 bases between their ends. The cohort consisted of 650 to 700 healthy bone marrow donors. At the time of sampling, every cohort member was nominally healthy, though immune exposures that went unrecorded were likely present. The donor was CMV seronegative and was included in the group of about 350 seronegative cohort members. Each donor provided a peripheral blood sample, and peripheral blood mononuclear cells were used for TCR beta sequencing. Genomic DNA was extracted from the blood cell samples with the Qiagen DNeasy Blood Extraction Kit. General findings and caveats noted by the study authors: A later analysis found that most CMV-associated TCR beta chains appeared HLA-restricted, with HLA associations seemingly driven largely by CMV exposure. Because counts were too low, 15 or so rarely observed V segments, including chromosome 9 orphons, were excluded from the earlier analysis of roughly 580 of the donors. Broadly in line with IMGT annotations, most TCR beta V segments showed up in productive rearrangements about 87% or about 30% of the time in an earlier analysis of several hundred of the donors. The cohort was sequenced for TCR beta chains only, and without alpha or paired-chain data the features that could be detected were limited. While some public TCRs were present in many individuals, most TCR sequences turned up only very rarely across donors. A total of fewer than 200 TCR beta chains were listed by the study as associated with cytomegalovirus. Sequencing depth was assumed to be roughly uniform across donors in the presence/absence analyses, though that assumption may not hold. Because HLA typing was missing for some donors at each locus, association tests included only the typed subset. In a later analysis, over 15,000 TCR beta sequences were associated with specific HLA alleles at a false discovery rate of 0.05. It was suggested by the authors that the approach could potentially be generalized to other disease states and immunological phenotypes. A later genetic analysis associated a missense DCLRE1C variant with V-gene and J-gene trimming of TCR beta chains, and an independent cohort replicated the association. For the cohort, immune exposure information was limited to CMV serostatus. In a later analysis, TCR association rates were found to vary across HLA loci, with the most associated TCRs seen for DRB1 alleles and the fewest for HLA-C alleles. Three of the identified cytomegalovirus-associated TCR beta chains were confirmed in vitro to be specific for cytomegalovirus antigens. Correlated functional status among segregating V segments might be attributable to linkage disequilibrium, but an unknown experimental factor could not be ruled out. Assigning TCR associations to individual alleles was difficult when HLA alleles, especially DR and DQ, strongly co-occurred. The classifier was reported to diagnose cytomegalovirus status with high specificity and sensitivity in both the original and validation cohorts. In a later analysis, HLA-associated TCR beta chains were found to be more clonally expanded and to have lower generation probabilities than equally common non-associated chains. The 87-base-pair reads could not distinguish some IMGT-functional V segments, including TRBV6-2 and TRBV6-3, so those segments were excluded. A later analysis reported that several top co-occurrence clusters appeared linked to parvovirus B19, influenza, CMV and Epstein-Barr virus. A further reported finding was that TCR beta sequences accurately predicted the HLA-A and HLA-B alleles for most subjects in the first cohort. A later genetic analysis reported fewer N-insertions in productive TCRs among donors in an Asian-associated ancestry cluster than the approximately 670-donor mean. The sequencing pipeline was judged likely to have produced a cluster of highly shared sequence variants as a technical artifact.

Remarks on this clone: No antigen is known for it. Within one base of it there is no much larger clone, and no base qualities were kept.

This TCR was recovered from a woman between 40 and 55 years old in good health and CMV-seronegative. Sequenced material: PBMCs. The chain uses TRBV15 and TRBJ2-7; the D gene cannot be named for sure. The DNA reads as follows: TGTGCCACCAGCAGAAAGGCGGTCTCCTACGAGCAGTACTTC. Its protein product is CATSRKAVSYEQYF.